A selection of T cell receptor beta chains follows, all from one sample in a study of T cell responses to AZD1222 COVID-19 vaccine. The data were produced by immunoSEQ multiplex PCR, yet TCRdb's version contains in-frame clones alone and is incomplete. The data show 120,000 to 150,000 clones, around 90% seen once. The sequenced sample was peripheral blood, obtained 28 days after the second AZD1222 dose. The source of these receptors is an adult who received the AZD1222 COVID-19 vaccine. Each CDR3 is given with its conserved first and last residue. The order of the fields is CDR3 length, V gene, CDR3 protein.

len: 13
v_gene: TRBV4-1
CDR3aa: CATRGRRDSPLHF

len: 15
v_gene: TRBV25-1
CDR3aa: CASSAQGGNNSPLHF

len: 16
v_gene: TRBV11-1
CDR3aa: CASSLYGGDRTYGYTF

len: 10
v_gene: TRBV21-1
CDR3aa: CASSNNEQFF

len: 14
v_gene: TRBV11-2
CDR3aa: CASSLGQTYGGYTF

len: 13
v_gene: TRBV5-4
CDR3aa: CASSSVGILSLVF

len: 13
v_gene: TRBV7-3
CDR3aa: CASSTDRGAEQYF

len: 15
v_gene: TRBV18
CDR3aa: CASSPRDRPDYGYTF

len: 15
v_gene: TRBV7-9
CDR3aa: CASSSNLRPPGEAFF

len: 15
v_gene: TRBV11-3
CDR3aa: CASSPRGRLDNEQFF

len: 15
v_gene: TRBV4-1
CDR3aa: CASSQDGIGDLLQYF

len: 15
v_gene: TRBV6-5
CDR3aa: CASSKTSGRAYEQYF

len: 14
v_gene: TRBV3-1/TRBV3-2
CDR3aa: CASSQDLSRFEQYF

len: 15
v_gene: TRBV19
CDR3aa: CASSTGTGGFSGYTF

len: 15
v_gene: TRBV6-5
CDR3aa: CASSRSVGGNTEAFF

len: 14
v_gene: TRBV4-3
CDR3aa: CASSSDTWSDEQFF

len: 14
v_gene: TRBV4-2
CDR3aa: CASSQEDRLSIAFF

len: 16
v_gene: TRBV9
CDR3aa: CASSNPRDRAHYGYTF

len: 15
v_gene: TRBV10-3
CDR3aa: CAISESTGLNTEAFF

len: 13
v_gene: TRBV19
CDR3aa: CASEGVTNYGYTF

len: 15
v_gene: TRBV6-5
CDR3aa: CASRPTGLNTGELFF

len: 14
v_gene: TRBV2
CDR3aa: CASTDQGSGNTIYF